This TCR beta chain came from a study of blood T cell repertoires in COVID-19. Sequenced by immunoSEQ multiplex PCR; TCRdb stores in-frame clones only, minus some. Of under 400,000 clones listed, 70% to 90% were seen once; the top ten hold more than 9%. Trimming stripped 1 base from V and 6 bases from J, with 13 bases between. CDR3 size: 15 residues. In germline, CDR1 is MGHRA, CDR2 YSYEKL. The origin of this receptor is a woman between 25 and 40 years old with COVID-19, enrolled during active disease. The sample consisted of peripheral blood. The rearrangement uses TRBV4-1 and TRBJ2-1; D perhaps matches TRBD2 (5 bases). The CDR3 DNA reads TGCGCCAGCAGCCAAGGGCAGTATGAGGGCAATGAGCAGTTCTTC. Translated: CASSQGQYEGNEQFF.